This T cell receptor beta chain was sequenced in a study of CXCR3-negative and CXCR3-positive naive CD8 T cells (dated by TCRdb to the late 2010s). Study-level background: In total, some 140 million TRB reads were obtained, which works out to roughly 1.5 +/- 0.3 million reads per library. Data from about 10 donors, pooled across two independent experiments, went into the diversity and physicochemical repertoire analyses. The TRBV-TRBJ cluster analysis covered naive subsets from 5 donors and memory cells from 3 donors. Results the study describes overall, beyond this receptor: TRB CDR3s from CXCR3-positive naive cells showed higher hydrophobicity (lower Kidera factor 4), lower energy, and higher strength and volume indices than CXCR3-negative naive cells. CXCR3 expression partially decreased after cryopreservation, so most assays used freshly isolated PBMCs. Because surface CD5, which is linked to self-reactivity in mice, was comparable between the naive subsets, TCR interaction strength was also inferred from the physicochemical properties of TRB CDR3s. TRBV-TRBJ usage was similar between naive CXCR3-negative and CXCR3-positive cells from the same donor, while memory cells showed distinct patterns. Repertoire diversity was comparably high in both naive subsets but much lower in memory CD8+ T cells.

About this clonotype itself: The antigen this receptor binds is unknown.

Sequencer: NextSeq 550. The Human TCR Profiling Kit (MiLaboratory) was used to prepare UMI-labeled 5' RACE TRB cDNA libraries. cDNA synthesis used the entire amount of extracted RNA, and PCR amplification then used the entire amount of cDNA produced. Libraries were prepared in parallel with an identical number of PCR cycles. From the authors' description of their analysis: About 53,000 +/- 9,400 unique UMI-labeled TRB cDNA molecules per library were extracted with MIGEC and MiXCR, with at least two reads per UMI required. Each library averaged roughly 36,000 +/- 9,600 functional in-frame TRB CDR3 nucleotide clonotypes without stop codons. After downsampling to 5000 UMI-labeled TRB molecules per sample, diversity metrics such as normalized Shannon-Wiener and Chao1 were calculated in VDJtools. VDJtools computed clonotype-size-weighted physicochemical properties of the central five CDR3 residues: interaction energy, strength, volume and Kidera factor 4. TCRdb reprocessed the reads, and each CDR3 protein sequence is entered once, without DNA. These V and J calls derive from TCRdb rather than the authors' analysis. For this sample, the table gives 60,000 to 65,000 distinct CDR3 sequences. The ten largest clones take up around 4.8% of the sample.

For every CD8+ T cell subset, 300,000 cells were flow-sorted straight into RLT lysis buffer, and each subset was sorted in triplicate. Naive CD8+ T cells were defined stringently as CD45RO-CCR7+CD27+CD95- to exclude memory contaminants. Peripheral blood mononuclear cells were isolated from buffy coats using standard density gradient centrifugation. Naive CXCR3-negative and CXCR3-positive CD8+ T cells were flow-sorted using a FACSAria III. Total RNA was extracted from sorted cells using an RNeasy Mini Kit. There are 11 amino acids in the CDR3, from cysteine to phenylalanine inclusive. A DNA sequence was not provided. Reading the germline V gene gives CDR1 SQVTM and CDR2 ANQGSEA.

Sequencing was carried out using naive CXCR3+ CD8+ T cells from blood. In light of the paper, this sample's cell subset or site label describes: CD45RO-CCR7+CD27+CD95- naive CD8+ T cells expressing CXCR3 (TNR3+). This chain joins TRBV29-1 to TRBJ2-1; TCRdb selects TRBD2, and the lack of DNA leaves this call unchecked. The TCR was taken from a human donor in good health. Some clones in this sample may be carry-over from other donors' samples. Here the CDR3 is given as CSALGLNEQFF.